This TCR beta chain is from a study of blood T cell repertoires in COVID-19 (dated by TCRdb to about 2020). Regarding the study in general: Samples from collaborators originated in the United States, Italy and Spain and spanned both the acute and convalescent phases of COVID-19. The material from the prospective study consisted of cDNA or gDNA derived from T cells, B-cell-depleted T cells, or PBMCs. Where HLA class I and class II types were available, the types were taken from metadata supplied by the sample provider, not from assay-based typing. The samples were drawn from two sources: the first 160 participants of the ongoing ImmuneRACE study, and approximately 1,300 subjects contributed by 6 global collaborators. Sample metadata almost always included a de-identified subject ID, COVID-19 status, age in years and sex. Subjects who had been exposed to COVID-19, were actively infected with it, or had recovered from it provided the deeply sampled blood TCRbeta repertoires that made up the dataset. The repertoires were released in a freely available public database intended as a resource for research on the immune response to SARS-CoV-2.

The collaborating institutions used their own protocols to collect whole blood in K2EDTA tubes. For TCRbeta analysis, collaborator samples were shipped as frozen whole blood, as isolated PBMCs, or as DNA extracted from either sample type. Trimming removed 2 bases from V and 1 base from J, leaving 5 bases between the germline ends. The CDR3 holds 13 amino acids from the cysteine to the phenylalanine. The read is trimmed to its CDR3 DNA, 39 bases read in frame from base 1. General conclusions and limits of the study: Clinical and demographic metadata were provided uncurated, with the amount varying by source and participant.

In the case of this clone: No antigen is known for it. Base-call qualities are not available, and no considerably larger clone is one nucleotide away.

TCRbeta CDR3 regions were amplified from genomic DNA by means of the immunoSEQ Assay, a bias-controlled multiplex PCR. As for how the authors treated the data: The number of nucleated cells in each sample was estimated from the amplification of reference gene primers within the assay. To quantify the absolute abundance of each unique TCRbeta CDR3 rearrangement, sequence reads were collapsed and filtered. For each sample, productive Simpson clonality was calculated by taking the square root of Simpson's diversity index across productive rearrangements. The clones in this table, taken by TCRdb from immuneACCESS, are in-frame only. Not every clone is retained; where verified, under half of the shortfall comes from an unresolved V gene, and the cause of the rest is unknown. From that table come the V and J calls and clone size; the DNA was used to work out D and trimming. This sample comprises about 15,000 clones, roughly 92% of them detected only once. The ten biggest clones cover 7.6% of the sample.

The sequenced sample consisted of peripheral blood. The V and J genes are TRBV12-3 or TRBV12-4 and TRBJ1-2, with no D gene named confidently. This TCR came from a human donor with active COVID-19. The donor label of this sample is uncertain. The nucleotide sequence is TGTGCCAGCAGTTTAAACGGTAACTATGGCTACACCTTC. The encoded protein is CASSLNGNYGYTF.